This T cell receptor beta chain was recorded in a study of Graves' ophthalmopathy and Graves' hyperthyroidism. V gave up 3 bases and J gave up 0 bases, with 12 bases separating them. Germline V CDR1 and CDR2: GTSNPN, SVGIG (reference sequence). The CDR3 is made up of 15 amino acids. The study amplified TCR beta CDR3 regions using RNA transcripts. Amplification began with first-round RT-PCR using HTBI primers, then second-round multiplex PCR was performed. Each CDR3 protein gets one entry after TCRdb re-called the multiplex PCR reads with MiXCR. The sample has about 1.1 million distinct CDR3 sequences, about 40% seen once.

The specimen sequenced was peripheral blood or thyroid tissue (not recorded which). The TCR was taken from an adult man with Graves' hyperthyroidism. The J gene is TRBJ1-3, the V gene TRBV30; D is undetermined. In DNA, the CDR3 is TGTGCCTGGAGGGTAGGAGGGCTCTCTGGAAACACCATATATTTT. It codes for CAWRVGGLSGNTIYF.